This TCR beta chain was sequenced for a study of T cells in Graves' hyperthyroidism and ophthalmopathy (dated by TCRdb to about 2019). General notes on the study: Peripheral blood samples were taken at initial diagnosis, before any treatment was given. A discovery cohort of roughly 100 patients, 43 with Graves' ophthalmopathy and 55 to 65 with stable Graves' hyperthyroidism, was used to find distinguishing TCR V-J signatures. Prospective prediction of ophthalmopathy was tested in an independent validation cohort consisting of about 20 hyperthyroidism patients and around 16 patients who later progressed to ophthalmopathy. The 100 or so discovery patients were divided at random into training and test sets in a 7:3 ratio. Thyroid tissue and blood T-cell repertoires from about six Graves' hyperthyroidism patients were also compared in the study. Once sampling was done, hyperthyroidism patients were given methimazole at a starting dose of 30 mg daily, whereas ophthalmopathy patients were given high-dose intravenous methylprednisolone. The paper describes TCR Vbeta CDR3 sequencing of 135 peripheral blood samples, made up of 43 ophthalmopathy patients, some 80 hyperthyroidism patients and some 17 progressor patients. The full study reports these points: A model built on a 13 V-J signature distinguished ophthalmopathy from stable hyperthyroidism, reaching approximately 89% sensitivity and approximately 83% specificity in cross-validation and 80%/75% in testing. In validation, the model predicted progression to ophthalmopathy with approximately 70% sensitivity and around 72% specificity, a median of approximately 6.7 months before onset. No statistical method was used to set the sample size in advance, and investigators knew the group allocation. Most expanded thyroid clonotypes (frequency above 0.001) were also found in blood, which suggests that blood repertoires may mirror thyroid immune responses.

The TCR beta CDR3 regions were amplified from the RNA transcripts. The TCR CDR3 was subjected to a first round of RT-PCR using the HTBI primer set and the Qiagen OneStep RT-PCR kit. A second multiplex PCR round built the libraries, followed by size selection and purification. The libraries were sequenced on an Illumina HiSeq2000 using paired-end 100 bp reads. The paper's processing steps were these. SOAPnuke was used to process the raw data, with reads discarded if the reads contained adapters or uncalled bases, had a mean Phred below 15, or lacked an exact constant-primer or identifier match. COPE v1.2.5 was used to merge high-quality paired reads, and clonotypes were defined as unique nucleotide sequences. MiTCR v1.1 was used to align clonotypes to the IMGT TRBV, TRBD and TRBJ reference segments. Analysis was restricted to V-J combinations with a frequency above 0.0001, which covered 99% to 99.2% of repertoires. A TCS score was defined as the ratio of F50 (clonal expansion) to E x V (chaos), with BLOSUM62-based TCRdist applied between CDR3 peptides within each V-J. Welch's t-statistics and random forest reduced several hundred V-J features to roughly 13, which were used in a naive Bayes classifier (R e1071). TCRdb handled the public reads itself, with Q25 trimming in fastp and clone calling in MiXCR, and kept productive beta chains. When rows share a CDR3 protein, they turn into one entry using the most common DNA and genes. Clone size and V and J calls follow TCRdb, not the original study. The sample yields over 500,000 distinct CDR3 sequences; more than 15% were counted once. Roughly a sixth of the sample is held by the ten biggest clonotypes.

In the ophthalmopathy patients, disease was moderately to severely active, with a Clinical Activity Score of 3 or more, a NOSPECS grade of 4 or more, and a duration of less than 3 months. Any patient with an uncontrolled infection, another autoimmune disease, pregnancy or lactation was excluded. Diagnoses were based on clinical symptoms, serum thyroxine and TRAb, thyroid ultrasound and orbital computed tomography. PBMCs were separated from under 12 ml of fresh peripheral blood using Ficoll-Paque density gradient centrifugation. Trizol reagent was used to extract total RNA, and RNA quality was then checked on an Agilent 2100 Bioanalyzer. A remark on this clonotype: Its specific antigen is unknown. Base-call qualities are not available, and no considerably larger clone is one nucleotide away.

This TCR derives from a woman aged 18-30 years with Graves' ophthalmopathy. The specimen was blood.

This receptor carries the CDR3 CSAQPGQGVSTIYF. The DNA reads TGCAGTGCCCAGCCGGGACAGGGGGTAAGCACCATATATTTT. The sequence joins TRBV20-1 to TRBJ1-3; 11 bases in the junction line up with TRBD1. Looking up the germline V gene (reference sequence) yields CDR1 DFQATT and CDR2 SNEGSKA. The germline V end is reduced by 6 bases and the J end by 9 bases; junction bases left unmatched: 10. From its cysteine to its phenylalanine, the CDR3 spans 14 amino acids. Just CDR3 DNA is preserved here, 42 bases in frame from base 1.